Each of the 24 T cell receptor beta chains below was sequenced from the same sample in a study of cytomegalovirus exposure and HLA in healthy donors. This PCR relied on a set of 60 Vbeta primers and 13 Jbeta primers. TCRdb's table, derived via immunoSEQ multiplex PCR, lists solely in-frame clones and lacks some. The sample shows some 85,000 clones, roughly 76% of them seen only once. The specimen was PBMCs. The receptors derive from a male donor in good health and CMV-seronegative.

The rearrangement joins TRBV11-3 to TRBJ2-1; 10 nucleotides match TRBD2. The germline CDR1 and CDR2 sequences are SGHNT and YENEEA. V trimming: 5 bases; J trimming: 8 bases; junction bases outside the gene matches: 12. This CDR3 is built from 16 residues. The CDR3 nucleotides read TGTGCCAGCAGCATAGGGGTCCTAGCGGGAGAGGATGAGCAGTTCTTC. Translated: CASSIGVLAGEDEQFF.

This clone was observed a few times. The V and J genes are TRBV6-6 and TRBJ1-1; no definite D call. There are 11 residues in the CDR3. Germline CDR1 MNHNY, CDR2 SVGAGI (reference sequence). The V end lost 7 bases, the J end lost 1 base, and 4 bases lay between the germline ends. CDR3 DNA sequence: TGTGCCAGCACAGGGAACACTGAAGCTTTCTTT. It specifies CASTGNTEAFF.

The V call is TRBV5-1, the J call TRBJ2-5; TRBD1 aligns across 7 bases. The CDR3 loop spans 14 amino acids. After removal of 2 bases from V and 2 bases from J, the junction contained 3 bases not matched to a gene. Germline values: CDR1 SGHRS, CDR2 YFSETQ. CDR3 sequence reads: CASSLQGLQETQYF. In DNA form, the CDR3 reads TGCGCCAGCAGCTTACAGGGGTTGCAAGAGACCCAGTACTTC.

The chain has TRBV5-6 and TRBJ1-5, with 9 bases lining up with TRBD1. There are 16 residues in the CDR3. Losses at the gene ends were 1 base for V and 5 bases for J; bases not matched to a gene: 7. The germline gives CDR1 SGHDT, CDR2 YYEEEE. DNA for the CDR3: TGTGCCAGCAGCTTGCATCCCTGGACAGGGGATCAGCCCCAGCATTTT. The encoded protein is CASSLHPWTGDQPQHF.

This chain connects TRBV28 to TRBJ2-7, with 8 bases fitting TRBD2. CDR1 is MDHEN, CDR2 SYDVKM, per germline. V trimming: 3 bases; J trimming: 12 bases; junction bases outside the gene matches: 13. The CDR3 consists of 14 residues. This CDR3 is CASSFRLAGPGGYF. The CDR3 DNA follows: TGTGCCAGCAGTTTTCGCCTAGCGGGCCCGGGGGGGTACTTC.

The chain uses TRBV11-2 and TRBJ1-2; 8 bases map to TRBD1. With V trimmed by 3 bases and J by 1 base, 4 bases remained unmatched. CDR3 length equals 15 residues. Germline-derived CDR1 and CDR2 are SGHAT and FQNNGV. The CDR3 DNA follows: TGTGCCAGCAGCTTCGGACAGGGTTTTAACTATGGCTACACCTTC. Amino acid sequence: CASSFGQGFNYGYTF. The variable domain in full, with the rest retrieved from reference TRBV11-2 and TRBJ1-2, is EAGVAQSPRYKIIEKRQSVAFWCNPISGHATLYWYQQILGQGPKLLIQFQNNGVVDDSQLPKDRFSAERLKGVDSTLKIQPAKLEDSAVYLCASSFGQGFNYGYTFGSGTRLTVV.

V usage is TRBV7-2 and J usage is TRBJ1-5; TRBD1 matches at 10 bases. CDR3 length equals 17 residues. Germline V gene sequence: CDR1 SGHTA, CDR2 FQGNSA. V shed 4 bases, J shed 0 bases, and the junction held 6 bases outside the gene matches. CDR3 nucleotides: TGTGCCAGCAGCTCAGGACAGGGGGTAAATAGCAATCAGCCCCAGCATTTT. Translated: CASSSGQGVNSNQPQHF.

This clone was observed a handful of times. This chain connects TRBV5-1 to TRBJ2-1; D possibly corresponds to TRBD2 (6 bases). CDR1 is SGHRS, CDR2 YFSETQ, per germline. V lost 4 bases to trimming and J lost 9 bases, with 20 bases between them. This CDR3 is 15 amino acids long. The CDR3 loop is CASSQEPGRQSEQFF. The CDR3 bases are TGCGCCAGCAGCCAAGAGCCGGGGAGGCAAAGTGAGCAGTTCTTC.

This clone was found a few times. The chain has TRBV7-8 and TRBJ1-3, with D maybe TRBD1 (5 bases). V was cut by 2 bases and J by 0 bases, with 17 bases left in between. The germline CDR1 and CDR2 sequences are SGHVS and FQNEAQ. The CDR3 has 18 amino acids. CDR3 in amino acids: CASSLKAYTGDSGNTIYF. The CDR3, as DNA: TGTGCCAGCAGCTTAAAGGCCTATACAGGCGACTCTGGAAACACCATATATTTT. The complete variable domain, with remaining parts taken from reference TRBV7-8 and TRBJ1-3, reads GAGVSQSPRYKVAKRGQDVALRCDPISGHVSLFWYQQALGQGPEFLTYFQNEAQLDKSGLPSDRFFAERPEGSVSTLKIQRTQQEDSAVYLCASSLKAYTGDSGNTIYFGEGSWLTVV.

The gene calls are TRBV9 and TRBJ1-2; tentative D call: TRBD1 (6 bases). Germline CDR1 reads SGDLS; CDR2 reads YYNGEE. This CDR3 region has 18 residues. Trimming removed 0 bases at V and 4 bases at J, with 22 bases between. The CDR3 sequence: CASSVGRDRTSTSYGYTF. CDR3 in DNA: TGTGCCAGCAGCGTAGGGCGCGACAGGACTAGCACAAGCTATGGCTACACCTTC.

This clone was detected only a few times. The genes are TRBV28 and TRBJ2-1; D may be TRBD1 (5 bases). V was clipped by 4 bases and J by 7 bases, with 11 bases between them. Germline CDR1 and CDR2: MDHEN and SYDVKM. The CDR3 length is 13 residues. The CDR3 bases are TGTGCCAGCAGTTGGGGCAGAGGTAATGAGCAGTTCTTC. Encoded protein: CASSWGRGNEQFF.

The chain links TRBV14 to TRBJ2-7; 7 nucleotides agree with TRBD1. The CDR3 covers 14 residues. CDR1 SGHDN and CDR2 FVKESK come from the germline V gene. V was clipped by 4 bases and J by 6 bases; unmatched bases: 9. The CDR3 DNA reads TGTGCCAGCAGCCCGGGACAGAGGGCTTCCGAGCAGTACTTC. Its translation is CASSPGQRASEQYF.

The chain carries TRBV29-1 and TRBJ1-3, with D uncertain. There are 13 residues in the CDR3. CDR1 is SQVTM and CDR2 is ANQGSEA in the germline V gene. Trimming pared 4 bases from V and 4 bases from J, leaving 11 bases between. The CDR3 loop is CSVAGVAGNTIYF. The CDR3 nucleotides read TGCAGCGTTGCCGGGGTGGCAGGAAACACCATATATTTT.

The V and J genes are TRBV12-5 and TRBJ1-3, with D perhaps TRBD1 (6 bases). V shed 0 bases and J shed 0 bases, with 15 bases lying between them. CDR3 length equals 18 residues. From germline, CDR1 is LGHNT and CDR2 FRNRAP. The CDR3 DNA sequence: TGTGCTAGTGGTTTGGTAGGGGAGGGGGAGACCTCTGGAAACACCATATATTTT. Protein sequence: CASGLVGEGETSGNTIYF. The full variable domain, rest sourced from reference TRBV12-5 and TRBJ1-3, is DARVTQTPRHKVTEMGQEVTMRCQPILGHNTVFWYRQTMMQGLELLAYFRNRAPLDDSGMPKDRFSAEMPDATLATLKIQPSEPRDSAVYFCASGLVGEGETSGNTIYFGEGSWLTVV.

V usage is TRBV4-2 and J usage is TRBJ1-2, with D unclear. V was clipped by 1 base and J by 3 bases, with 12 bases between them. This CDR3 contains 15 residues. From germline, CDR1 is LGHNA and CDR2 YNFKEQ. The CDR3 sequence: CASSQAPTQDYGYTF. CDR3 DNA: TGTGCCAGCAGCCAAGCACCGACTCAAGACTATGGCTACACCTTC.

The rearrangement joins TRBV18 to TRBJ1-2; 7 nucleotides align to TRBD1. The CDR3 contains 13 residues. J lost 3 bases, V lost 5 bases, and 3 bases had no gene match. CDR1 and CDR2 (germline): KGHSH, LQKENI. The DNA for the CDR3 is TGTGCCAGCTCAAGACAGGGAGACTATGGCTACACCTTC. Amino acid sequence: CASSRQGDYGYTF.

The count of this clone is one. V is TRBV7-3 and J is TRBJ1-2, with D maybe TRBD1 (5 bases). CDR1 SGHTA and CDR2 FQGTGA come from the germline V gene. Trimming cost V 2 bases and J 8 bases, with 12 bases left between them. The CDR3 length is 13 residues. The DNA for the CDR3 is TGTGCCAGCAGCTTACAGGGATTCGAAGGCTACACCTTC. Protein sequence: CASSLQGFEGYTF.

The chain couples TRBV7-8 to TRBJ1-1; D might be TRBD1 (5 bases). Per germline, CDR1 SGHVS and CDR2 FQNEAQ. This CDR3 has 14 amino acids. V lost 7 bases to trimming and J lost 0 bases, with 12 bases between them. The CDR3 reads CASTQAELNTEAFF. The CDR3 nucleotides read TGTGCCAGCACACAGGCGGAATTGAACACTGAAGCTTTCTTT.

The chain joins TRBV19 to TRBJ2-7; 14 bases agree with TRBD2. CDR1 is LNHDA, CDR2 SQIVND, per germline (reference sequence). This CDR3 is 20 amino acids long. V lost 5 bases and J lost 6; bases outside the gene matches: 21. CDR3 nucleotide sequence: TGTGCCAGTAGTGTCCTGTCAACCGGGACTAGCGGGAGTCTCTGGGTCGAGCAGTACTTC. This translates into CASSVLSTGTSGSLWVEQYF.

This chain links TRBV30 with TRBJ1-1, with TRBD1 as a possible D gene (5 bases). This CDR3 has 14 residues. The ends were cut back, 0 bases at V and 5 bases at J, with 13 bases in the middle. Germline values: CDR1 GTSNPN, CDR2 SVGIG (reference sequence). Here the CDR3 reads CAWSVAGFGTEAFF. CDR3 bases: TGTGCCTGGAGTGTAGCAGGGTTCGGGACTGAAGCTTTCTTT.

This rearrangement joins TRBV5-4 to TRBJ2-3; TRBD2 agrees at 14 bases. The junction had 2 bases not matched to a gene; V was cut back by 2 bases and J by 0 bases. Germline V CDR1 and CDR2: SGHNT, YYREEE (reference sequence). This CDR3 has 17 amino acids. The chain's CDR3 is CASSFGTSGGSTDTQYF. CDR3 nucleotides: TGTGCCAGCAGCTTCGGGACTAGCGGGGGAAGCACAGATACGCAGTATTTT. The complete variable domain, with remaining parts taken from reference TRBV5-4 and TRBJ2-3, reads ETGVTQSPTHLIKTRGQQVTLRCSSQSGHNTVSWYQQALGQGPQFIFQYYREEENGRGNFPPRFSGLQFPNYSSELNVNALELDDSALYLCASSFGTSGGSTDTQYFGPGTRLTVL.

This chain links TRBV6-5 with TRBJ2-7; 9 nucleotides align to TRBD1. Germline-derived CDR1 and CDR2 are MNHEY and SVGAGI. The V and J ends lost 8 bases and 2 bases, in that order; junction bases with no gene match: 7. CDR3 length equals 14 residues. Written as DNA, the CDR3 is TGTGCCAGCTACAGGGGGCGGGCCCCCTACGAGCAGTACTTC. Translating gives CASYRGRAPYEQYF.

The rearrangement joins TRBV4-3 to TRBJ1-5, with D perhaps matching TRBD1 (5 bases). Germline loops: CDR1 LGHNA, CDR2 YSLEER. This CDR3 has 14 amino acids. The V gene lost 0 bases and the J gene lost 7 bases, with 10 bases spanning the gap. In DNA form, the CDR3 reads TGCGCCAGCAGCCAAGATGAGGGGAGGCAGCCCCAGCATTTT. This gives the protein CASSQDEGRQPQHF.

This clone appeared a few times. The chain joins TRBV5-1 to TRBJ1-4, with 7 bases matching TRBD1. CDR3 size: 14 residues. V dropped 1 base and J dropped 8; count of bases not matched to a gene: 5. Germline V gene lookup returns CDR1 SGHRS and CDR2 YFSETQ. The CDR3 nucleotides read TGCGCCAGCAGCTTGACAGGGGCCGGCGAAAAACTGTTTTTT. It translates to CASSLTGAGEKLFF.